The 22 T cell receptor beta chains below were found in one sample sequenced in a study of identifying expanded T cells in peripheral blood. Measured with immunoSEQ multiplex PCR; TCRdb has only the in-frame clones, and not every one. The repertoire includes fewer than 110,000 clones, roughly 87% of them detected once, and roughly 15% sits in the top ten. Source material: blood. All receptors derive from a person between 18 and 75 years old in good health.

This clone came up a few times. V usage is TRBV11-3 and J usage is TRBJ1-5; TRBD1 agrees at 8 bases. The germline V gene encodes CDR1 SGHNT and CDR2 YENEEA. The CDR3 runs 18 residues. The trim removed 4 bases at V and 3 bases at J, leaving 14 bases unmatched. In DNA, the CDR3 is TGTGCCAGCAGCTCCTACTCCGACAGGGGTGGTGACAATCAGCCCCAGCATTTT. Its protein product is CASSSYSDRGGDNQPQHF.

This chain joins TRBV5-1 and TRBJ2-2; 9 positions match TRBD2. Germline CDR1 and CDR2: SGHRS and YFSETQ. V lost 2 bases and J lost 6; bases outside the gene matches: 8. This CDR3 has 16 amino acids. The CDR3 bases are TGCGCCAGCAGCTTTAGCGCGGGGGGGATCGCCGGGGAGCTGTTTTTT. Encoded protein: CASSFSAGGIAGELFF.

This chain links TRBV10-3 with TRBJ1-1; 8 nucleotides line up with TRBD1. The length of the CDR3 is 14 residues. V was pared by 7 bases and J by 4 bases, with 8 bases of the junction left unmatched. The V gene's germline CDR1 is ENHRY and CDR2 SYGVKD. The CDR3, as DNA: TGTGCCATCACCACGACAGGGGCGGGCACTGAAGCTTTCTTT. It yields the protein CAITTTGAGTEAFF.

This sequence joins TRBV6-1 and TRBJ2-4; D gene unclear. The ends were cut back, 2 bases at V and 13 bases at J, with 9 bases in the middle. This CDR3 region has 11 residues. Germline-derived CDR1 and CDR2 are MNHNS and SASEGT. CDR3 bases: TGTGCCAGCAGTGAATGGGATCCCCAGTACTTC. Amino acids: CASSEWDPQYF.

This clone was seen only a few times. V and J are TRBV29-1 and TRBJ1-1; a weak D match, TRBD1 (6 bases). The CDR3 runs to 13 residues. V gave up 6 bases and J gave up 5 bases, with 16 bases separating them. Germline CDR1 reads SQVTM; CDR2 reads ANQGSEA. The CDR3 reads CSVIRGGRTEAFF. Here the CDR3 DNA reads TGCAGCGTCATCCGAGGGGGGAGAACTGAAGCTTTCTTT. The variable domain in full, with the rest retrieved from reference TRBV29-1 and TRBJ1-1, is SAVISQKPSRDICQRGTSLTIQCQVDSQVTMMFWYRQQPGQSLTLIATANQGSEATYESGFVIDKFPISRPNLTFSTLTVSNMSPEDSSIYLCSVIRGGRTEAFFGQGTRLTVV.

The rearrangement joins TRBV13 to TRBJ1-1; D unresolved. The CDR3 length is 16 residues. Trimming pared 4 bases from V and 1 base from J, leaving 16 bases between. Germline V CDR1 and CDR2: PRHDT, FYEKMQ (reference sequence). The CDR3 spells CASSSAFGRGNTEAFF. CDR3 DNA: TGTGCCAGCAGCTCCGCATTCGGACGGGGGAACACTGAAGCTTTCTTT. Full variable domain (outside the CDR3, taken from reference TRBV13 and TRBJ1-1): AAGVIQSPRHLIKEKRETATLKCYPIPRHDTVYWYQQGPGQDPQFLISFYEKMQSDKGSIPDRFSAQQFSDYHSELNMSSLELGDSALYFCASSSAFGRGNTEAFFGQGTRLTVV.

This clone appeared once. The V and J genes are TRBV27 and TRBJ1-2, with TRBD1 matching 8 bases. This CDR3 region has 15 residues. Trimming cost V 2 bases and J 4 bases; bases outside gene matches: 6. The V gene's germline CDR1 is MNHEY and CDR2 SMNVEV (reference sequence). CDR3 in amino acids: CASSLGQGASYGYTF. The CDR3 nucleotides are TGTGCCAGCAGTTTAGGGCAGGGGGCGAGCTATGGCTACACCTTC.

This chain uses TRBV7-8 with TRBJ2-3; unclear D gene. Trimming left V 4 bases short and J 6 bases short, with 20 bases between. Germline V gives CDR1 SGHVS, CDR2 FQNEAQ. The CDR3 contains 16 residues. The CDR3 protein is CASSSRAATAEDTQYF. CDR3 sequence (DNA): TGTGCCAGCAGCTCTAGGGCGGCGACCGCCGAGGATACGCAGTATTTT.

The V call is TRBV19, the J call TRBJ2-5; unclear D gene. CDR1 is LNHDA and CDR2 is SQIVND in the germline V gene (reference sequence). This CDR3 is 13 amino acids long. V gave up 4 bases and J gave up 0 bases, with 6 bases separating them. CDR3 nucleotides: TGTGCCAGTAGTAAGATGAACCAAGAGACCCAGTACTTC. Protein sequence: CASSKMNQETQYF.

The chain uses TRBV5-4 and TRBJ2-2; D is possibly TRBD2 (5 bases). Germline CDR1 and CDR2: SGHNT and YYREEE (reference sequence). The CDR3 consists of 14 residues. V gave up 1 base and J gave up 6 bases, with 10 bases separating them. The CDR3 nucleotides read TGTGCCAGCAGCTTGTCGTCTAGCTCCGGGGAGCTGTTTTTT. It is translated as CASSLSSSSGELFF.

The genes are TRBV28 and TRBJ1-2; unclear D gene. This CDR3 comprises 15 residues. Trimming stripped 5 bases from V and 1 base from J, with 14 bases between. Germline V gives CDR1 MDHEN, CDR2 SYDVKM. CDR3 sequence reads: CASSPIERGNYGYTF. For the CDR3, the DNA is TGTGCCAGCAGTCCCATCGAGCGGGGTAACTATGGCTACACCTTC.

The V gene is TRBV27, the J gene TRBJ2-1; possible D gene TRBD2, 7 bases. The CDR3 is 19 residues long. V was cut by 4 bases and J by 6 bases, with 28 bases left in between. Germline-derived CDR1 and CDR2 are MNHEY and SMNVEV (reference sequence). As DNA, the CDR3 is TGTGCCAGCAGTTCAAACCGGGTCCTAAGGGGGGGGAGTTTCAATGAGCAGTTCTTC. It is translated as CASSSNRVLRGGSFNEQFF.

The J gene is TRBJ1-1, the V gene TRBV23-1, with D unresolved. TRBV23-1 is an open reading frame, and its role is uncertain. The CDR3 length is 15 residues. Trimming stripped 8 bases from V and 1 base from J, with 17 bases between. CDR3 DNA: TGCGCCAGCGATTCGGGCAGGTGGGAGAACACTGAAGCTTTCTTT. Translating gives CASDSGRWENTEAFF.

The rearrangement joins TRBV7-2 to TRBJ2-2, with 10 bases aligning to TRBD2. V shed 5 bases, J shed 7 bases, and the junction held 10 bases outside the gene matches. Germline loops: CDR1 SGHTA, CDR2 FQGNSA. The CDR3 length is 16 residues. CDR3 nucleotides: TGTGCCAGCAGCCCGCCTAGCGGGGGTCTCGGCGGGGAGCTGTTTTTT. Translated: CASSPPSGGLGGELFF.

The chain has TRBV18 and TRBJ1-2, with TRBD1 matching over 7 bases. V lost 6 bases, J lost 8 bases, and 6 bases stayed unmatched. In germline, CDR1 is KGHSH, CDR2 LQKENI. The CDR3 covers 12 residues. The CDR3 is CASSRQGSGYTF. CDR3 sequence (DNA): TGTGCCAGCTCTAGACAGGGCTCGGGCTACACCTTC.

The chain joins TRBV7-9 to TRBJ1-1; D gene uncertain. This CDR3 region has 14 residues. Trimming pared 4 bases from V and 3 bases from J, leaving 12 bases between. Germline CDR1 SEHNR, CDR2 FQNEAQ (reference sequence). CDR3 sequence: CASSWTRRHTEAFF. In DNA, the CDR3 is TGTGCCAGCAGCTGGACCCGTCGGCACACTGAAGCTTTCTTT.

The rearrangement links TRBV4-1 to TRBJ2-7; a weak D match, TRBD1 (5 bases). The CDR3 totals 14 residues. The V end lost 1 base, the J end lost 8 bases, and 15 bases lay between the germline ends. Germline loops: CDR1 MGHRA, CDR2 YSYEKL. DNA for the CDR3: TGCGCCAGCAGCCAAGCTTCCAGGGCCGGCAAGCAGTACTTC. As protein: CASSQASRAGKQYF.

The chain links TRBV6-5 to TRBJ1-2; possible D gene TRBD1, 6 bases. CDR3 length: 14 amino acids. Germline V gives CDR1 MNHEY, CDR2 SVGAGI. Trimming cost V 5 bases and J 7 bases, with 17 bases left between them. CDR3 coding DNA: TGTGCCAGCAGTACCAGGGGCTCAAAGATTGGCTACACCTTC. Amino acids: CASSTRGSKIGYTF.

The CDR3 protein is CASSSRGGNTIYF. The CDR3, as DNA: TGTGCCAGCAGTTCCCGGGGCGGAAACACCATATATTTT. This chain joins TRBV6-5 and TRBJ1-3, with D possibly being TRBD1 (5 bases). CDR1 MNHEY and CDR2 SVGAGI come from the germline V gene. CDR3 length: 13 amino acids. V was clipped by 4 bases and J by 4 bases, with 8 bases between them.

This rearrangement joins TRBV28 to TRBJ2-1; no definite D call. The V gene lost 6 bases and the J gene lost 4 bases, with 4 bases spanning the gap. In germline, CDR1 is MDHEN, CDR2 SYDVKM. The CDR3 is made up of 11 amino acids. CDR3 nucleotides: TGTGCCAGCAGACTATACAATGAGCAGTTCTTC. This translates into CASRLYNEQFF.

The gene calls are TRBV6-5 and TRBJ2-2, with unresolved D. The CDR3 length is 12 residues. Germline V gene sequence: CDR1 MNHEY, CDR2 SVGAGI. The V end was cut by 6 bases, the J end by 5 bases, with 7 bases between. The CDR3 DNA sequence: TGTGCCAGCAGCCCTAAGACCGGGGAGCTGTTTTTT. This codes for CASSPKTGELFF.

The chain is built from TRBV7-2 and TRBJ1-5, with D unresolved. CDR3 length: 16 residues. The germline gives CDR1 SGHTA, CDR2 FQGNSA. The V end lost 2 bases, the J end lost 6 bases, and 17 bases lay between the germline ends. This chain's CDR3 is CASSLSNRLVGQPQHF. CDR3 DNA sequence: TGTGCCAGCAGCTTATCTAACCGATTAGTGGGTCAGCCCCAGCATTTT. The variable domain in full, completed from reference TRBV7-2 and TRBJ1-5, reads GAGVSQSPSNKVTEKGKDVELRCDPISGHTALYWYRQSLGQGLEFLIYFQGNSAPDKSGLPSDRFSAERTGGSVSTLTIQRTQQEDSAVYLCASSLSNRLVGQPQHFGDGTRLSIL.